Listed below are T cell receptor beta chains from one sample, sequenced in a study of cytomegalovirus exposure and HLA in healthy donors. Clones were sequenced by immunoSEQ multiplex PCR, and TCRdb holds only the in-frame ones, with some missing. Of some 150,000 clones detected, roughly 80% appear once; the ten largest clones hold 2.9%. The sequencing sample was made of PBMCs. These receptors came from a woman between 25 and 40 years old in good health and CMV-seronegative. The CDR3 runs from the conserved cysteine through the conserved F or W. A D gene is named only where the DNA matches it firmly. Not all rows give a size; the values are once, few, many and, for expanded clones, a class.

J gene: TRBJ1-1
V gene: TRBV7-9
D gene: .
clone size: .
CDR3 length: 15
CDR3 DNA: TGTGCCAGCAGCTTAGGAGCGGCGGAGAACACTGAAGCTTTCTTT
CDR3 protein: CASSLGAAENTEAFF

J gene: TRBJ1-3
V gene: TRBV27
D gene: TRBD1
clone size: .
CDR3 length: 15
CDR3 DNA: TGTGCCAGCAGTTTAAGGGACAGCTCTGGAAACACCATATATTTT
CDR3 protein: CASSLRDSSGNTIYF

J gene: TRBJ2-2
V gene: TRBV29-1
D gene: .
clone size: .
CDR3 length: 17
CDR3 DNA: TGCAGCGTTGAAGTTACAGGGCCCTTTTCCTACTCCGGGGAGCTGTTTTTT
CDR3 protein: CSVEVTGPFSYSGELFF

J gene: TRBJ2-7
V gene: TRBV28
D gene: .
clone size: .
CDR3 length: 14
CDR3 DNA: TGTGCCAGCAGTCCCCGCACGGGGGACTACGAGCAGTACTTC
CDR3 protein: CASSPRTGDYEQYF

J gene: TRBJ2-7
V gene: TRBV7-9
D gene: .
clone size: .
CDR3 length: 14
CDR3 DNA: TGTTCCAGCAGCTTAGTACAGGGCGCCTACGAGCAGTACTTC
CDR3 protein: CSSSLVQGAYEQYF

J gene: TRBJ1-1
V gene: TRBV6-1
D gene: TRBD1
clone size: .
CDR3 length: 12
CDR3 DNA: TGTGCCAGCAGTCGCGGACAGGGTGAAGCTTTCTTT
CDR3 protein: CASSRGQGEAFF

J gene: TRBJ1-2
V gene: TRBV27
D gene: .
clone size: .
CDR3 length: 13
CDR3 DNA: TGTGCCAGCAGTCTTTCCAGAACCTATGGCTACACCTTC
CDR3 protein: CASSLSRTYGYTF

J gene: TRBJ2-1
V gene: TRBV9
D gene: .
clone size: once
CDR3 length: 15
CDR3 DNA: TGTGCCAGCAGCGCTGGACTGTCCGGGCACAATGAGCAGTTCTTC
CDR3 protein: CASSAGLSGHNEQFF

J gene: TRBJ2-7
V gene: TRBV5-1
D gene: TRBD2
clone size: .
CDR3 length: 16
CDR3 DNA: TGCGCCAGCAGCTTGGGGGAGGGCGGAAGACCCTACGAGCAGTACTTC
CDR3 protein: CASSLGEGGRPYEQYF

J gene: TRBJ1-2
V gene: TRBV15
D gene: .
clone size: .
CDR3 length: 15
CDR3 DNA: TGTGCCACCAGCAGAGATGCAACAGGGTCAAGAGGCTACACCTTC
CDR3 protein: CATSRDATGSRGYTF

J gene: TRBJ1-2
V gene: TRBV30
D gene: .
clone size: .
CDR3 length: 12
CDR3 DNA: TGTGCCTGGAGTGTATCCCAGGGAGGCTACACCTTC
CDR3 protein: CAWSVSQGGYTF

J gene: TRBJ1-1
V gene: TRBV14
D gene: TRBD1
clone size: .
CDR3 length: 16
CDR3 DNA: TGTGCCAGCAGCCAAGAACCGGGACAGGGTGGCACTGAAGCTTTCTTT
CDR3 protein: CASSQEPGQGGTEAFF

J gene: TRBJ1-1
V gene: TRBV7-9
D gene: .
clone size: .
CDR3 length: 15
CDR3 DNA: TGTGCCAGCAGCTTAGGGGAGGGCAGCATCACTGAAGCTTTCTTT
CDR3 protein: CASSLGEGSITEAFF

J gene: TRBJ2-7
V gene: TRBV28
D gene: .
clone size: .
CDR3 length: 14
CDR3 DNA: TGTGCCAGCAGTGCCGGTCTTACTTCGTACGAGCAGTACTTC
CDR3 protein: CASSAGLTSYEQYF

J gene: TRBJ1-1
V gene: TRBV5-6
D gene: .
clone size: .
CDR3 length: 12
CDR3 DNA: TGTGCCAGCACCATGGCAGGCACTGAAGCTTTCTTT
CDR3 protein: CASTMAGTEAFF

J gene: TRBJ1-1
V gene: TRBV6-5
D gene: .
clone size: .
CDR3 length: 15
CDR3 DNA: TGTGCCAGCAGTTATACCGCGGGAGGTGGCACTGAAGCTTTCTTT
CDR3 protein: CASSYTAGGGTEAFF

J gene: TRBJ2-7
V gene: TRBV10-3
D gene: TRBD2
clone size: once
CDR3 length: 15
CDR3 DNA: TGTGCCATCAGTGGGGGAACTAGCGGCCCATACGAGCAGTACTTC
CDR3 protein: CAISGGTSGPYEQYF

J gene: TRBJ1-1
V gene: TRBV5-1
D gene: .
clone size: once
CDR3 length: 14
CDR3 DNA: TGCGCCAGCAGCCCCGGACATATGAACACTGAAGCTTTCTTT
CDR3 protein: CASSPGHMNTEAFF

J gene: TRBJ2-2
V gene: TRBV5-6
D gene: .
clone size: .
CDR3 length: 15
CDR3 DNA: TGTGCCAGCAGCTTGTCCGGGATCCGCACCGGGGAGCTGTTTTTT
CDR3 protein: CASSLSGIRTGELFF

J gene: TRBJ1-6
V gene: TRBV18
D gene: TRBD1
clone size: .
CDR3 length: 15
CDR3 DNA: TGTGCCAGCTCACCTCAGGGGGCCGGGGGTTCACCCCTCCACTTT
CDR3 protein: CASSPQGAGGSPLHF

J gene: TRBJ2-1
V gene: TRBV5-5
D gene: TRBD2
clone size: .
CDR3 length: 16
CDR3 DNA: TGTGCCTCTACAGCGATAGCGGGAGGCCGAGGGAATGAGCAGTTCTTC
CDR3 protein: CASTAIAGGRGNEQFF

J gene: TRBJ1-1
V gene: TRBV21-1
D gene: .
clone size: .
CDR3 length: 15
CDR3 DNA: TGTGCCAGCTCTTTGCGGGGGGGCCAGGTTACTGAAGCTTTCTTT
CDR3 protein: CASSLRGGQVTEAFF

J gene: TRBJ1-1
V gene: TRBV27
D gene: .
clone size: .
CDR3 length: 15
CDR3 DNA: TGTGCCAGCAGCCGATATAGGGCAGGGGTGGCTGAAGCTTTCTTT
CDR3 protein: CASSRYRAGVAEAFF

J gene: TRBJ2-5
V gene: TRBV7-7
D gene: TRBD2
clone size: once
CDR3 length: 15
CDR3 DNA: TGTGCCAGCAGCACATCCGGGACTAGCGAAGAGACCCAGTACTTC
CDR3 protein: CASSTSGTSEETQYF

J gene: TRBJ2-7
V gene: TRBV25-1
D gene: TRBD2
clone size: .
CDR3 length: 18
CDR3 DNA: TGTGCCAGCAGTGATCTCGGTAGCGGGGGGGTAGGAACCTACGAGCAGTACTTC
CDR3 protein: CASSDLGSGGVGTYEQYF

J gene: TRBJ1-5
V gene: TRBV6-5
D gene: TRBD1
clone size: .
CDR3 length: 15
CDR3 DNA: TGTGCCAGCAGTTACTCGGGGGACAGAAATCAGCCCCAGCATTTT
CDR3 protein: CASSYSGDRNQPQHF

J gene: TRBJ2-3
V gene: TRBV7-8
D gene: TRBD2
clone size: .
CDR3 length: 15
CDR3 DNA: TGTGCCAGCAGCTTTACTAGCGGGGGACGAGATACGCAGTATTTT
CDR3 protein: CASSFTSGGRDTQYF

J gene: TRBJ2-3
V gene: TRBV18
D gene: .
clone size: .
CDR3 length: 15
CDR3 DNA: TGTGCCAGCTCACCACAACTCTCCCGGGGAGATACGCAGTATTTT
CDR3 protein: CASSPQLSRGDTQYF

J gene: TRBJ2-1
V gene: TRBV30
D gene: TRBD2
clone size: .
CDR3 length: 17
CDR3 DNA: TGTGCCTGGAGTGGGACTAGCGGGAGGGCGACCTACAATGAGCAGTTCTTC
CDR3 protein: CAWSGTSGRATYNEQFF

J gene: TRBJ1-1
V gene: TRBV19
D gene: .
clone size: .
CDR3 length: 14
CDR3 DNA: TGTGCCAGTACCCGACAGGCCATAAACACTGAAGCTTTCTTT
CDR3 protein: CASTRQAINTEAFF

J gene: TRBJ1-2
V gene: TRBV19
D gene: .
clone size: once
CDR3 length: 15
CDR3 DNA: TGTGCCAGTAGTATAGGACGGGGAGCTAACTATGGCTACACCTTC
CDR3 protein: CASSIGRGANYGYTF

J gene: TRBJ2-5
V gene: TRBV18
D gene: .
clone size: .
CDR3 length: 11
CDR3 DNA: TGTGCCAGCTCTCGGGGGGAGACCCAGTACTTC
CDR3 protein: CASSRGETQYF

J gene: TRBJ2-7
V gene: TRBV25-1
D gene: TRBD2
clone size: once
CDR3 length: 15
CDR3 DNA: TGTGCCAGCAGCGACAGCGGGGCTACTGCCTACGAGCAGTACTTC
CDR3 protein: CASSDSGATAYEQYF

J gene: TRBJ2-4
V gene: TRBV5-4
D gene: .
clone size: few
CDR3 length: 12
CDR3 DNA: TGTGCCAGCAGCTTAGACAAGGGGGTAAACTACTTC
CDR3 protein: CASSLDKGVNYF